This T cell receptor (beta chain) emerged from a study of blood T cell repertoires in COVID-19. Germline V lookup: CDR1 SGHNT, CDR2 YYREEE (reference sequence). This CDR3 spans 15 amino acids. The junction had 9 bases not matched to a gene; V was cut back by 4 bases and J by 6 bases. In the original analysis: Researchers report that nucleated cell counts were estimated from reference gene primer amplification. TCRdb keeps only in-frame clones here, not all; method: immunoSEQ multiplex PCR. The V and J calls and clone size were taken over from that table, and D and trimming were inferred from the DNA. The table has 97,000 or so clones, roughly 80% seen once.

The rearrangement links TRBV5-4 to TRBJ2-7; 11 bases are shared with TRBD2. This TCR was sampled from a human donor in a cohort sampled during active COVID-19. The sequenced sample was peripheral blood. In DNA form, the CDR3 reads TGTGCCAGCAGCCGTAGCGGGGGGGGAGTAGGCGAGCAGTACTTC. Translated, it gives CASSRSGGGVGEQYF. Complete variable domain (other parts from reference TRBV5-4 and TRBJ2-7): ETGVTQSPTHLIKTRGQQVTLRCSSQSGHNTVSWYQQALGQGPQFIFQYYREEENGRGNFPPRFSGLQFPNYSSELNVNALELDDSALYLCASSRSGGGVGEQYFGPGTRLTVT.